The subject of this entry is one T cell receptor (beta chain). Antigen unknown. The germline gives CDR1 GTSNPN, CDR2 SVGIG (reference sequence). The CDR3 runs to 17 residues. V was clipped by 2 bases and J by 0 bases, with 16 bases between them. RNA extraction was followed by reverse transcription into cDNA, which acted as the sequencing template. Clones were sequenced by immunoSEQ multiplex PCR, and TCRdb holds only the in-frame ones, with some missing. Of some 240,000 clones in the sample, 50% to 60% were seen once. This specimen belongs to a study of CD8+ T cells in alopecia areata. The wider study: Those patients who were treated received oral tofacitinib, which was given at 5 to 10 mg twice daily for moderate-to-severe alopecia areata. The study's findings and limits: Shared TCR sequences were less clear between patients than in mice, possibly partly from HLA diversity.

As part of sample collection, lesional scalp punch biopsies and peripheral blood were taken from alopecia areata patients. V is TRBV30 and J is TRBJ2-2; perhaps TRBD2 as D (6 bases). This sample comprised CD4+ T cells sorted from blood, obtained at week 0. The receptor was derived from a human donor with alopecia areata. In DNA, the CDR3 is TGTGCCTGGAGTCGTCCGGGACTCAACGCGAACACCGGGGAGCTGTTTTTT. This gives the protein CAWSRPGLNANTGELFF.